The present T cell receptor (beta chain) was sequenced within a study of Graves' ophthalmopathy and Graves' hyperthyroidism. Study-level results: Most thyroid-expanded clonotypes exceeding 0.001 frequency were also found in blood. Progression of ophthalmopathy was predicted by the model with 65% to 71% sensitivity and approximately 72% specificity. Researchers report that a 13-signature model separated ophthalmopathy from stable hyperthyroidism, posting about 91% sensitivity and 65% to 82% specificity.

Clinical symptoms, serum thyroxine, TRAb, thyroid ultrasound and orbital computed tomography were relied on for diagnosis. CDR3 length equals 15 residues. Germline assignment: CDR1 DFQATT and CDR2 SNEGSKA (reference sequence). Germline trimming cut 0 bases from V and 3 bases from J; bases unmatched to any gene: 7. As the template, RNA transcripts were used to amplify TCR beta CDR3 regions. The workflow started with a first-round RT-PCR run with HTBI primers and then moved on to a second-round multiplex PCR. MiXCR, run by TCRdb on the multiplex PCR reads, gives a single entry per CDR3 protein. The sample has some 160,000 distinct CDR3 sequences; roughly two fifths are singletons. A remark on this clonotype: What it recognizes is unknown.

Sequencing used peripheral blood. The source is a man between 25 and 39 years old with Graves' ophthalmopathy. The chain combines TRBV20-1 with TRBJ2-5; TRBD2 matches 7 bases. CDR3 nucleotide sequence: TGCAGTGCTAGAGATATTGGGGGGACTAAAGAGACCCAGTACTTC. This sequence encodes CSARDIGGTKETQYF.